The rows below give T cell receptor beta chains drawn from one sample of a study of control samples from healthy donors and cancer patients. Clones were sequenced by immunoSEQ multiplex PCR, and TCRdb holds only the in-frame ones, with some missing. The sample has about 160,000 clones; around 96% are singletons. The sequencing sample was made of blood. Receptor source: a middle-aged woman in good health. Each CDR3 is given with its conserved first and last residue. D genes are given only for firm matches.

D gene: NA
J gene: TRBJ2-3
V gene: TRBV21-1
CDR3 DNA: TGTGCCAGCAGCAGTAACCGGGACAGGGACCCAGATACGCAGTATTTT
CDR3 protein: CASSSNRDRDPDTQYF

D gene: NA
J gene: TRBJ1-2
V gene: TRBV19
CDR3 DNA: TGTGCCAGTAGTATTCAGGGACTCTATGGCTACACCTTC
CDR3 protein: CASSIQGLYGYTF

D gene: NA
J gene: TRBJ2-7
V gene: TRBV11-2
CDR3 DNA: TGTGCCAGCAGCCTGGGACCCAGATACGAGCAGTACTTC
CDR3 protein: CASSLGPRYEQYF

D gene: NA
J gene: TRBJ1-6
V gene: TRBV7-2
CDR3 DNA: TGTGCCAGCAATCGGGGGGAAAGATCACCCCTCCACTTT
CDR3 protein: CASNRGERSPLHF

D gene: TRBD1
J gene: TRBJ1-1
V gene: TRBV27
CDR3 DNA: TGTGCCAGCAGTGGAACCGGGACAGGGAGTACTGAAGCTTTCTTT
CDR3 protein: CASSGTGTGSTEAFF

D gene: NA
J gene: TRBJ1-4
V gene: TRBV19
CDR3 DNA: TGTGCCAGTAGTCCCGGTGTAACAACTAATGAAAAACTGTTTTTT
CDR3 protein: CASSPGVTTNEKLFF

D gene: NA
J gene: TRBJ2-2
V gene: TRBV19
CDR3 DNA: TGTGCCAGTAAGGGGGGATCGGGGACCGGGGAGCTGTTTTTT
CDR3 protein: CASKGGSGTGELFF

D gene: NA
J gene: TRBJ1-2
V gene: TRBV4-2
CDR3 DNA: TGTGCCAGCAGCCAAGAACCGGGGGCGTTGGATGGCTACACCTTC
CDR3 protein: CASSQEPGALDGYTF

D gene: TRBD1
J gene: TRBJ1-1
V gene: TRBV5-6
CDR3 DNA: TGTGCCAGCAGCTTGGAACAGGGGGCTGGGAACACTGAAGCTTTCTTT
CDR3 protein: CASSLEQGAGNTEAFF

D gene: NA
J gene: TRBJ1-6
V gene: TRBV5-4
CDR3 DNA: TGTGCCAGCAGCTTGAGGGACGCTGGATCACCCCTCCACTTT
CDR3 protein: CASSLRDAGSPLHF

D gene: NA
J gene: TRBJ1-1
V gene: TRBV7-3
CDR3 DNA: TGTGCCAGCAGCTTAACGGGGCGGAACACTGAAGCTTTCTTT
CDR3 protein: CASSLTGRNTEAFF

D gene: NA
J gene: TRBJ2-6
V gene: TRBV12-3/TRBV12-4
CDR3 DNA: TGTGCCAGCAGATACTCTGGGGCCAACGTCCTGACTTTC
CDR3 protein: CASRYSGANVLTF

D gene: NA
J gene: TRBJ2-6
V gene: TRBV9
CDR3 DNA: TGTGCCAGCAGCGTACTCTCTGGGGCCAACGTCCTGACTTTC
CDR3 protein: CASSVLSGANVLTF

D gene: TRBD1
J gene: TRBJ2-7
V gene: TRBV7-9
CDR3 DNA: TGTGCCAGCAGCTCAACCGGGACAGGGGCTTACGAGCAGTACTTC
CDR3 protein: CASSSTGTGAYEQYF

D gene: TRBD1
J gene: TRBJ2-5
V gene: TRBV6-2/TRBV6-3
CDR3 DNA: TGTGCCAGCAGTACCGGGACAGTCTCGGGGGAGACCCAGTACTTC
CDR3 protein: CASSTGTVSGETQYF

D gene: TRBD1
J gene: TRBJ2-1
V gene: TRBV4-2
CDR3 DNA: TGTGCCAGCAGCCAAGATTGGCGGGACAGGCAGTTCTACAATGAGCAGTTCTTC
CDR3 protein: CASSQDWRDRQFYNEQFF

D gene: TRBD1
J gene: TRBJ2-1
V gene: TRBV18
CDR3 DNA: TGTGCCAGCTCACCCATGGACAGGGGAGGCTACAATGAGCAGTTCTTC
CDR3 protein: CASSPMDRGGYNEQFF

D gene: NA
J gene: TRBJ2-7
V gene: TRBV21-1
CDR3 DNA: TGTGCCAGCAGCACCAGGGGTCGCCACGAGCAGTACTTC
CDR3 protein: CASSTRGRHEQYF

D gene: NA
J gene: TRBJ1-4
V gene: TRBV7-9
CDR3 DNA: TGTGCCAGCAGCTTAGGACGGGAAAATGAAAAACTGTTTTTT
CDR3 protein: CASSLGRENEKLFF

D gene: TRBD1
J gene: TRBJ1-2
V gene: TRBV6-2/TRBV6-3
CDR3 DNA: TGTGCCAGCAGTACGCCCCTACAGGGGGCGCGGGGCTACACCTTC
CDR3 protein: CASSTPLQGARGYTF

D gene: NA
J gene: TRBJ2-7
V gene: TRBV27
CDR3 DNA: TGTGCCAGCAGTTTGGGGGGATCTTCCTACGAGCAGTACTTC
CDR3 protein: CASSLGGSSYEQYF

D gene: NA
J gene: TRBJ1-2
V gene: TRBV9
CDR3 DNA: TGTGCCAGCAGCGGACTTCGACAGGCTGCTAACTATGGCTACACCTTC
CDR3 protein: CASSGLRQAANYGYTF

D gene: NA
J gene: TRBJ1-6
V gene: TRBV5-4
CDR3 DNA: TGTGCCAGCAGCTTGGAAGGGGCAGGAGGGTCACCCCTCCACTTT
CDR3 protein: CASSLEGAGGSPLHF

D gene: NA
J gene: TRBJ2-2
V gene: TRBV21-1
CDR3 DNA: TGTGCCAGCAGCCCTCGTCCCCTCGACAGCTACAACACCGGGGAGCTGTTTTTT
CDR3 protein: CASSPRPLDSYNTGELFF

D gene: NA
J gene: TRBJ1-4
V gene: TRBV4-3
CDR3 DNA: TGCGCCAGCAGCCAAGAACCCCGGGGAGAAAAACTGTTTTTT
CDR3 protein: CASSQEPRGEKLFF

D gene: TRBD1
J gene: TRBJ1-2
V gene: TRBV6-2/TRBV6-3
CDR3 DNA: TGTGCCAGCAGTTACTCGGGCAGGGGGCGCGGCTATGGCTACACCTTC
CDR3 protein: CASSYSGRGRGYGYTF

D gene: NA
J gene: TRBJ1-1
V gene: TRBV28
CDR3 DNA: TGTGCCAGCAGTTTCTGGGGGCGCTTGAACACTGAAGCTTTCTTT
CDR3 protein: CASSFWGRLNTEAFF

D gene: NA
J gene: TRBJ1-6
V gene: TRBV27
CDR3 DNA: TGTGCCAGCAGTTTTTCAGGACAGCCTAATTCACCCCTCCACTTT
CDR3 protein: CASSFSGQPNSPLHF

D gene: TRBD1
J gene: TRBJ1-3
V gene: TRBV6-5
CDR3 DNA: TGTGCCAGCAGTTATGGACAGGGGATTGGAAACACCATATATTTT
CDR3 protein: CASSYGQGIGNTIYF

D gene: NA
J gene: TRBJ1-6
V gene: TRBV9
CDR3 DNA: TGTGCCAGCAACAGGGAAGATCCTTCACCCCTCCACTTT
CDR3 protein: CASNREDPSPLHF

D gene: TRBD2
J gene: TRBJ2-1
V gene: TRBV6-2/TRBV6-3
CDR3 DNA: TGTGCCAGCAGCATGAGGACTAGCGGGGCTTCCTACAATGAGCAGTTCTTC
CDR3 protein: CASSMRTSGASYNEQFF

D gene: TRBD2
J gene: TRBJ2-2
V gene: TRBV7-2
CDR3 DNA: TGTGCCAGCATCCTAGCGGGAGTGACCGGGGAGCTGTTTTTT
CDR3 protein: CASILAGVTGELFF

D gene: NA
J gene: TRBJ2-7
V gene: TRBV13
CDR3 DNA: TGTGCCAGCAGCCCGAGCGGACTACTTACGCACGAGCAGTACTTC
CDR3 protein: CASSPSGLLTHEQYF

D gene: TRBD1
J gene: TRBJ1-5
V gene: TRBV19
CDR3 DNA: TGTGCCGTGAGGGGGCAGGGGGAAAGGTCGGGTCAGCCCCAGCATTTT
CDR3 protein: CAVRGQGERSGQPQHF

D gene: NA
J gene: TRBJ2-2
V gene: TRBV3-1/TRBV3-2
CDR3 DNA: TGTGCCAGCAGCCAAGAAGGACTAAATGGCGGGGAGCTGTTTTTT
CDR3 protein: CASSQEGLNGGELFF